The 17 T cell receptor beta chains presented below share a single source sample, sequenced in a study of cytotoxic CD8 clonotypes in ibrutinib-treated CLL. Assay: immunoSEQ multiplex PCR; the TCRdb copy retains only in-frame clones and omits some. The sample includes around 140,000 clones, about 80% of them seen just once. The material sequenced was PBMCs, taken after 12 months of ibrutinib treatment. The source is a human donor with chronic lymphocytic leukemia.

This clone was seen a single time. The chain has TRBV9 and TRBJ2-7; D might be TRBD1 or TRBD2, each matching 5 bases. The V end lost 4 bases, the J end lost 2 bases, and 13 bases lay between the germline ends. Germline-derived CDR1 and CDR2 are SGDLS and YYNGEE. This CDR3 has 14 residues. CDR3 coding DNA: TGTGCCAGCAGCTACCAAACGGGGCCCTACGAGCAGTACTTC. It yields the protein CASSYQTGPYEQYF. The variable domain in full, completed from reference TRBV9 and TRBJ2-7, reads DSGVTQTPKHLITATGQRVTLRCSPRSGDLSVYWYQQSLDQGLQFLIQYYNGEERAKGNILERFSAQQFPDLHSELNLSSLELGDSALYFCASSYQTGPYEQYFGPGTRLTVT.

This clone has only one observation. The chain is built from TRBV11-2 and TRBJ2-2; TRBD2 agrees at 7 bases. The CDR3 consists of 15 residues. J lost 0 bases, V lost 3 bases, and 1 base had no gene match. CDR1 and CDR2 from the germline V gene are SGHAT and FQNNGV. The CDR3 sequence is CASSFLAANTGELFF. Here the CDR3 DNA reads TGTGCCAGCAGCTTTCTAGCGGCGAACACCGGGGAGCTGTTTTTT.

The rearrangement uses TRBV30 and TRBJ2-7, with D maybe TRBD1 (7 bases). The germline CDR1 and CDR2 sequences are GTSNPN and SVGIG (reference sequence). The germline V and J ends were trimmed by 1 base and 4 bases, with 17 bases remaining between them. This CDR3 is built from 15 residues. Written as DNA, the CDR3 is TGTGCCTGGAGTGCGGCCTGGAGGGGGCGATACGAGCAGTACTTC. Residues: CAWSAAWRGRYEQYF.

The chain is built from TRBV10-3 and TRBJ1-5; the D is unclear. V was clipped by 2 bases and J by 4 bases, with 9 bases between them. CDR1 and CDR2 from the germline V gene are ENHRY and SYGVKD. This CDR3 comprises 14 residues. Here the CDR3 DNA reads TGTGCCATCAGTGAGGAAATGGGGAATCAGCCCCAGCATTTT. Translation: CAISEEMGNQPQHF.

The J gene is TRBJ1-1, the V gene TRBV5-4; no clear D gene. The V and J ends lost 0 bases and 2 bases respectively, with 5 bases between them. This CDR3 has 13 residues. Looked up from germline, CDR1 is SGHNT and CDR2 is YYREEE (reference sequence). Here the CDR3 reads CASSLDANTEAFF. In nucleotides, the CDR3 is TGTGCCAGCAGCTTGGACGCAAACACTGAAGCTTTCTTT.

This chain uses TRBV28 with TRBJ1-4; possibly TRBD1 for D (5 bases). This CDR3 contains 14 residues. V lost 4 bases and J 5 bases, leaving 11 bases between the germline ends. Germline loops: CDR1 MDHEN, CDR2 SYDVKM. This CDR3 reads CASSSGTVNEKLFF. CDR3 bases: TGTGCCAGCAGTTCCGGGACGGTGAATGAAAAACTGTTTTTT.

This chain connects TRBV14 to TRBJ1-2; D is ambiguous. The CDR3 sequence is 13 residues long. The V gene lost 3 bases and the J gene lost 8 bases, with 13 bases spanning the gap. Germline V gene lookup returns CDR1 SGHDN and CDR2 FVKESK. Written as DNA, the CDR3 is TGTGCCAGCAGCCAGGGCAGGACGTGGGGCTACACCTTC. It yields the protein CASSQGRTWGYTF.

This chain connects TRBV25-1 to TRBJ1-1; D is unclear. CDR1 and CDR2 from the germline V gene are MGHDK and SYGVNS. The CDR3 is 15 amino acids. V was clipped by 3 bases and J by 0 bases, with 11 bases between them. The CDR3 DNA is TGTGCCAGCAGTGAGCCCGGACGGCTGAACACTGAAGCTTTCTTT. Translation: CASSEPGRLNTEAFF.

J is TRBJ1-2 and V is TRBV6-5; D is possibly TRBD1 (5 bases). Trimming took 5 bases from V and 6 from J, leaving 16 bases between them. This CDR3 comprises 14 residues. Looked up from germline, CDR1 is MNHEY and CDR2 is SVGAGI. CDR3 in amino acids: CASSTPQGRNGYTF. CDR3 sequence (DNA): TGTGCCAGCAGTACGCCGCAGGGTAGGAATGGCTACACCTTC.

J is TRBJ2-2 and V is TRBV5-1; 8 bases are a match to TRBD1. V lost 3 bases and J lost 3; bases outside the gene matches: 4. The length of the CDR3 is 15 residues. Germline V gives CDR1 SGHRS, CDR2 YFSETQ. The CDR3 coding sequence is TGCGCCAGCAGCTGGACAGGGTCGGACACCGGGGAGCTGTTTTTT. The encoded protein is CASSWTGSDTGELFF.

V gene TRBV27 combines with J gene TRBJ2-3, with D possibly called TRBD1 or TRBD2 (5 bases each). This CDR3 has 15 residues. V was pared by 8 bases and J by 2 bases, with 17 bases between. Germline assignment: CDR1 MNHEY and CDR2 SMNVEV (reference sequence). This chain's CDR3 is CASCRRVGVTDTQYF. The CDR3 DNA sequence: TGTGCCAGCTGCCGCCGGGTGGGGGTCACAGATACGCAGTATTTT.

This clone occurred once. V and J are TRBV9 and TRBJ1-4; D gene unclear. Per the germline V gene, CDR1 is SGDLS and CDR2 is YYNGEE. The V gene lost 3 bases and the J gene lost 2 bases, with 11 bases spanning the gap. The CDR3 runs 15 residues. CDR3 in amino acids: CASSAQRATNEKLFF. The CDR3 DNA sequence: TGTGCCAGCAGCGCCCAGAGGGCTACTAATGAAAAACTGTTTTTT.

V is TRBV19 and J is TRBJ1-1, with 8 positions matching TRBD1. The length of the CDR3 is 14 residues. CDR1 and CDR2 (germline): LNHDA, SQIVND (reference sequence). J lost 1 base, V lost 4 bases, and 2 bases had no gene match. CDR3 DNA sequence: TGTGCCAGTAGTACGGACAGGGCGAACACTGAAGCTTTCTTT. Protein: CASSTDRANTEAFF.

The gene calls are TRBV2 and TRBJ1-2; 7 positions agree with TRBD1. V lost 4 bases to trimming and J lost 5 bases; unmatched junction nucleotides: 7. The CDR3 is made up of 14 amino acids. Per germline, CDR1 SNHLY and CDR2 FYNNEI. Here the CDR3 DNA reads TGTGCCAGCAGTGTTAAGGGGACAGATTATGGCTACACCTTC. Its protein is CASSVKGTDYGYTF.

V and J are TRBV10-3 and TRBJ2-7; 8 positions agree with TRBD2. From germline, CDR1 is ENHRY and CDR2 SYGVKD. This CDR3 spans 14 amino acids. V was pared by 10 bases and J by 3 bases, with 11 bases of the junction left unmatched. The CDR3 loop reads CATTGGADFYEQYF. DNA for the CDR3: TGTGCCACGACGGGGGGGGCCGACTTCTACGAGCAGTACTTC.

This chain connects TRBV2 to TRBJ2-7; D is uncertain. CDR1 and CDR2 (germline): SNHLY, FYNNEI. The germline V and J ends were trimmed by 8 bases and 3 bases, with 5 bases remaining between them. The CDR3 spans 10 residues. The CDR3 protein is CASLNYEQYF. In DNA, the CDR3 is TGTGCCAGCCTCAACTACGAGCAGTACTTC.

This chain joins TRBV27 and TRBJ2-3, with no clear D. Trimming removed 5 bases at V and 4 bases at J, with 4 bases between. There are 11 residues in the CDR3. CDR1 is MNHEY, CDR2 SMNVEV, per germline (reference sequence). The CDR3 is CASSTPDTQYF. DNA for the CDR3: TGTGCCAGCAGTACGCCAGATACGCAGTATTTT.